This is a list of T cell receptor beta chains from one sample in a study of blood T cell repertoires in COVID-19. Generated by immunoSEQ multiplex PCR, the TCRdb table keeps only in-frame clones and is missing some. The sample carries tens of thousands of clones, roughly 80% recorded once. The sequenced sample was peripheral blood. The origin of the receptors is a human donor in a cohort sampled during active COVID-19. The CDR3 runs from the conserved cysteine through the conserved F or W. The D gene is left open where the match is weak. The listing skips clone size in some rows; elsewhere it reads once, few, many or a size class.

v_call	clone_size	d_call	j_call	cdr3_length	cdr3_aa	cdr3_nt
TRBV28	-	-	TRBJ1-1	14	CASSLGRRRVETSF	TGTGCCAGCAGTTTAGGAAGGAGAAGAGTAGAGACCTCGTTT
TRBV5-1	-	-	TRBJ2-4	17	CASSPWVGGGEENIQYF	TGCGCCAGCAGCCCGTGGGTGGGGGGTGGAGAAGAAAACATTCAGTACTTC
TRBV7-9	few	TRBD2	TRBJ2-7	17	CASSLGSPSGSTYEQYF	TGTGCCAGCAGCTTAGGATCCCCTAGCGGGAGCACCTACGAGCAGTACTTC
TRBV4-2	-	TRBD1	TRBJ1-4	15	CASSQPQGVDEKLFF	TGTGCCAGCAGCCAACCACAGGGGGTAGATGAAAAACTGTTTTTT
TRBV7-9	-	-	TRBJ1-1	13	CASSPQGNTEAFF	TGTGCCAGCAGCCCACAGGGGAACACTGAAGCTTTCTTT
TRBV7-9	-	TRBD2	TRBJ2-5	15	CASSFGEGIMETQYF	TGTGCCAGCAGCTTCGGGGAGGGCATTATGGAGACCCAGTACTTC
TRBV13	-	-	TRBJ2-3	15	CASSWVEGSTDTQYF	TGTGCCAGCAGCTGGGTAGAGGGAAGCACAGATACGCAGTATTTT
TRBV19	-	TRBD1	TRBJ2-7	17	CASSPFPGTGMGYEQYF	TGTGCCAGTAGTCCGTTCCCCGGGACAGGGATGGGGTACGAGCAGTACTTC
TRBV3-1/TRBV3-2	-	-	TRBJ1-2	16	CASSQERLPFVYGYTF	TGTGCCAGCAGCCAAGAGAGACTACCTTTTGTCTATGGCTACACCTTC
TRBV19	-	-	TRBJ1-1	15	CASSILVAEGAEAFF	TGTGCCAGTAGTATACTCGTGGCGGAGGGAGCTGAAGCTTTCTTT
TRBV20-1	-	TRBD1	TRBJ2-7	17	CSASRHVGTGGENEQYF	TGCAGTGCTAGTCGGCACGTCGGGACAGGGGGCGAGAACGAGCAGTACTTC
TRBV7-6	-	-	TRBJ2-7	13	CASSLIVRGEQYF	TGTGCCAGCAGCTTAATTGTACGGGGCGAGCAGTACTTC
TRBV28	-	TRBD2	TRBJ2-7	14	CASSLGLSPTEQYF	TGTGCCAGCAGTTTGGGACTATCCCCGACGGAGCAGTACTTC
TRBV30	-	-	TRBJ2-2	13	CAWTRHPPGELFF	TGTGCCTGGACCCGACACCCTCCTGGGGAGCTGTTTTTT
TRBV6-5	-	-	TRBJ1-4	12	CASSYLNEKLFF	TGTGCCAGCAGTTACCTCAATGAAAAACTGTTTTTT
TRBV5-4	few	TRBD1	TRBJ1-6	16	CASSLGDSSYNSPLHF	TGTGCCAGCAGTTTGGGGGACAGCTCCTATAATTCACCCCTCCACTTT
TRBV19	-	-	TRBJ2-5	12	CASGHSGETQYF	TGTGCCAGTGGACACTCTGGGGAGACCCAGTACTTC
TRBV5-1	few	TRBD1	TRBJ2-5	15	CASVPGTGTGETQYF	TGCGCCAGCGTCCCGGGGACAGGGACGGGCGAGACCCAGTACTTC
TRBV5-6	-	TRBD2	TRBJ2-1	16	CASSSGWGLAGNEQFF	TGTGCCAGCAGCTCTGGGTGGGGACTAGCGGGAAATGAGCAGTTCTTC
TRBV12-5	-	-	TRBJ1-1	12	CASRAGNTEAFF	TGTGCTAGTCGGGCGGGGAACACTGAAGCTTTCTTT
TRBV4-3	-	TRBD1	TRBJ1-6	15	CASSQGSWGQGVLHF	TGCGCCAGCAGCCAAGGATCTTGGGGACAGGGAGTCCTCCACTTT
TRBV11-3	-	TRBD2	TRBJ2-3	15	CASSLMGLAGDTQYF	TGTGCCAGCAGCTTAATGGGACTAGCGGGAGATACGCAGTATTTT
TRBV4-2	-	TRBD2	TRBJ2-1	13	CASSHTGGGEQFF	TGTGCCAGCAGCCACACCGGGGGGGGTGAGCAGTTCTTC
TRBV28	-	TRBD1	TRBJ1-2	13	CASKDRSDYGYTF	TGTGCCAGCAAGGACAGGTCGGACTATGGCTACACCTTC
TRBV28	-	-	TRBJ1-5	14	CAISGGVLNQPQHF	TGTGCCATTTCTGGCGGGGTTCTCAATCAGCCCCAGCATTTT
TRBV3-1/TRBV3-2	-	TRBD2	TRBJ2-7	14	CASSHGTRTYEQYF	TGTGCCAGCAGCCACGGGACTAGAACCTACGAGCAGTACTTC
TRBV7-2	once	TRBD1	TRBJ1-2	15	CASSSHRGSNYGYTF	TGTGCCAGCAGCTCCCACAGGGGATCTAACTATGGCTACACCTTC
TRBV7-8	-	TRBD2	TRBJ2-2	13	CARRGAHTGELFF	TGTGCCCGGCGGGGGGCCCACACCGGGGAGCTGTTTTTT
TRBV7-2	-	TRBD2	TRBJ2-5	16	CASSLGGLAGQETQYF	TGTGCCAGCAGCTTAGGAGGACTAGCGGGACAAGAGACCCAGTACTTC
TRBV14	-	-	TRBJ1-1	13	CASSQVGGTEAFF	TGTGCCAGCAGCCAAGTTGGAGGGACTGAAGCTTTCTTT
TRBV5-1	-	TRBD2	TRBJ2-5	15	CASSKLAGDSETQYF	TGCGCCAGCAGCAAACTAGCGGGAGATTCCGAGACCCAGTACTTC
TRBV4-3	-	TRBD1	TRBJ2-7	15	CASSQSPGTEIEQYF	TGCGCCAGCAGCCAATCACCCGGGACAGAGATCGAGCAGTACTTC
TRBV30	-	-	TRBJ1-2	15	CAWRETPPEAYGYTF	TGTGCCTGGAGGGAGACTCCCCCGGAGGCTTATGGCTACACCTTC
TRBV4-3	-	-	TRBJ2-7	19	CASSQDRFGASQSSYEQYF	TGCGCCAGCAGCCAAGATCGGTTTGGAGCTAGCCAGAGCTCCTACGAGCAGTACTTC
TRBV27	-	-	TRBJ1-6	14	CASSFRTDGSPLHF	TGTGCCAGCAGTTTTCGGACAGATGGTTCACCCCTCCACTTT
TRBV12-3/TRBV12-4	-	TRBD1	TRBJ1-1	12	CASSLQGTEAFF	TGTGCCAGCAGCCTACAGGGGACTGAAGCTTTCTTT
TRBV7-2	-	-	TRBJ1-2	16	CASSRAGFVTNYGYTF	TGTGCCAGCAGCCGCGCAGGCTTTGTAACGAACTATGGCTACACCTTC
TRBV18	-	-	TRBJ1-2	12	CASSVGDNGYTF	TGTGCCAGCTCTGTAGGGGATAATGGCTACACCTTC
TRBV6-5	-	-	TRBJ2-2	13	CASRTKGTGELFF	TGTGCCAGCAGGACTAAAGGGACCGGGGAGCTGTTTTTT
TRBV5-6	-	-	TRBJ1-2	14	CASSLLWQGHGYTF	TGTGCCAGCAGCTTGCTTTGGCAGGGGCATGGCTACACCTTC
TRBV3-1/TRBV3-2	-	-	TRBJ2-3	16	CASSPTGTPCTDTQYF	TGTGCCAGCAGCCCGACAGGGACTCCCTGCACAGATACGCAGTATTTT
TRBV7-9	-	TRBD1	TRBJ2-5	13	CASSLDREETQYF	TGTGCCAGCAGCTTGGACAGGGAAGAGACCCAGTACTTC
TRBV25-1	once	TRBD1	TRBJ1-1	14	CASSRTGGHTEAFF	TGTGCCAGCAGCCGGACAGGGGGACACACTGAAGCTTTCTTT
TRBV5-1	few	TRBD2	TRBJ2-7	12	CASSGRDYEQYF	TGCGCCAGCAGCGGGAGGGACTACGAGCAGTACTTC
TRBV3-1/TRBV3-2	few	-	TRBJ1-2	15	CASSHQTRTLYGYTF	TGTGCCAGCAGCCACCAAACCCGGACACTCTATGGCTACACCTTC
TRBV4-3	-	TRBD2	TRBJ2-1	16	CASSQDRASGRDMQFF	TGCGCCAGCAGCCAAGATAGGGCTAGCGGGAGGGATATGCAGTTCTTC
TRBV7-9	once	-	TRBJ2-1	15	CASSLVQGAYNEQFF	TGTGCCAGCAGCTTAGTACAGGGCGCCTACAATGAGCAGTTCTTC
TRBV7-9	-	-	TRBJ1-1	15	CASSSARGMNTEAFF	TGTGCCAGCAGCTCAGCCCGGGGGATGAACACTGAAGCTTTCTTT